This TCR beta chain was recorded in a study of T cell responses to AZD1222 COVID-19 vaccine. General study points: Only a handful of AZD1222 recipients were seropositive at baseline. Among vaccine-associated CD4 TCRs, coverage spanned spike, with dominance at 160-218 and 743-854.

The V end lost 3 bases, the J end lost 0 bases, and 11 bases lay between the germline ends. Germline CDR1 and CDR2: LNHDA and SQIVND (reference sequence). The CDR3 has 15 amino acids. Turning to this clone: What it binds is not known.

Produced via immunoSEQ multiplex PCR; TCRdb's table is partial and in-frame only. The table shows about 130,000 clones, with just over 90% occurring only once. Sequenced material: peripheral blood, taken on day 0 of AZD1222 vaccination. This TCR derives from an adult in good health. This chain links TRBV19 with TRBJ1-2; a weak D match, TRBD1 (5 bases). CDR3 amino acids: CASSIRDRTNYGYTF. The CDR3 nucleotides are TGTGCCAGTAGTATTAGGGACCGCACTAACTATGGCTACACCTTC.